A single sample gave rise to the 7 T cell receptor beta chains below, sequenced in a study of identical twins. From the 5' RACE reads, TCRdb called clonotypes with MiXCR, one entry per CDR3 protein. The sample consists of hundreds of thousands of distinct CDR3 sequences, approximately 20% of them appearing once. This same sample was also part of a study on yellow fever vaccine responses in identical twins.

The sample was CD4+ T cells sorted from blood. Receptors originate from a woman younger than 30 in good health.

The rearrangement joins TRBV10-3 to TRBJ2-5; the D is unclear. Per the germline V gene, CDR1 is ENHRY and CDR2 is SYGVKD. Trimming left V 11 bases short and J 0 bases short, with 7 bases between. The CDR3 is 11 residues long. In nucleotides, the CDR3 is TGTGCCGTTGGGTACCAAGAGACCCAGTACTTC. Protein product: CAVGYQETQYF.

This clonotype appeared a few times. The V and J genes are TRBV12-5 and TRBJ2-3; TRBD1 is a possible D gene (5 bases). Between the trimmed V and J ends, which lost 1 base and 0 bases, there was a span of 8 bases. Germline V lookup: CDR1 LGHNT, CDR2 FRNRAP. This CDR3 has 15 amino acids. The CDR3 here is CASGLGQPSTDTQYF. CDR3 sequence (DNA): TGTGCTAGTGGTTTGGGACAGCCTAGCACAGATACGCAGTATTTT.

In its sample, this clonotype was seen a few times. This chain joins TRBV5-1 and TRBJ2-2; D is possibly TRBD1 (6 bases). The V end was cut by 4 bases, the J end by 5 bases, with 18 bases between. Per germline, CDR1 SGHRS and CDR2 YFSETQ. This CDR3 comprises 16 residues. The CDR3 DNA reads TGCGCCAGCAGCCCCGCTCCGGGACACGTTACCGGGGAGCTGTTTTTT. Translating it yields CASSPAPGHVTGELFF.

The chain carries TRBV11-3 and TRBJ1-1, with D unclear. The CDR3 covers 17 residues. V shed 2 bases and J shed 1 base, with 17 bases lying between them. Per germline, CDR1 SGHNT and CDR2 YENEEA. The CDR3 region is CASSLISVSGGNTEAFF. CDR3 DNA sequence: TGTGCCAGCAGCTTAATAAGTGTGAGCGGCGGGAACACTGAAGCTTTCTTT.

CDR3 DNA sequence: TGTGCCAGCAGCCAAGAGATAGGCATTCAGTACTTC. Its protein is CASSQEIGIQYF. V and J are TRBV3-1 and TRBJ2-4; D not resolved. Germline-derived CDR1 and CDR2 are LGHDT and YNNKEL (reference sequence). The germline V and J ends were trimmed by 0 bases and 9 bases, with 6 bases remaining between them. The CDR3 consists of 12 residues.

This clonotype was seen only a few times. This rearrangement joins TRBV2 to TRBJ2-5; 8 bases fit TRBD1. J lost 11 bases, V lost 8 bases, and 10 bases had no gene match. The length of the CDR3 is 12 residues. Germline V gives CDR1 SNHLY, CDR2 FYNNEI. Here the CDR3 reads CASLSRQGLQYF. The DNA of the CDR3 is TGTGCCAGCCTGAGTAGACAGGGGCTTCAGTACTTC.

The chain uses TRBV5-1 and TRBJ2-1, with D tentatively TRBD1 (6 bases). The CDR3 is 15 residues long. V lost 4 bases and J 4 bases, leaving 15 bases between the germline ends. CDR1 is SGHRS and CDR2 is YFSETQ in the germline V gene. DNA for the CDR3: TGCGCCAGCAGCCCCGAAGGCGGACAGTACAATGAGCAGTTCTTC. As protein: CASSPEGGQYNEQFF. The variable domain in full, with the rest retrieved from reference TRBV5-1 and TRBJ2-1, is KAGVTQTPRYLIKTRGQQVTLSCSPISGHRSVSWYQQTPGQGLQFLFEYFSETQRNKGNFPGRFSGRQFSNSRSEMNVSTLELGDSALYLCASSPEGGQYNEQFFGPGTRLTVL.